The T cell receptor beta chain described here comes from a study of T cell changes during pregnancy in multiple sclerosis. Data came from immunoSEQ multiplex PCR; TCRdb stores just in-frame clones and leaves some out. This table has tens of thousands of clones, about nine tenths appearing once. Germline lookup yields CDR1 SNHLY and CDR2 FYNNEI. CDR3 size: 16 residues. V gave up 6 bases and J gave up 2 bases; unmatched junction bases: 8. The clonotype comes from a female donor with multiple sclerosis, enrolled in a pregnancy study. The material sequenced was peripheral blood, taken in the first trimester of pregnancy. The rearrangement links TRBV2 to TRBJ2-1, with 9 bases aligning to TRBD2. The CDR3 sequence: CASRSLLAGTYNEQFF. DNA of the CDR3: TGTGCCAGCAGGTCCTTGCTAGCGGGAACCTACAATGAGCAGTTCTTC.